The 13 T cell receptor beta chains given below trace back to one sample, sequenced in a study of CD4 T cells in relation to SARS-CoV-2 and coronaviruses. The unexposed donors gave CD4+ T cells in about 2010-2018, prior to COVID-19. CD4+ T cells were isolated from the cells after more than 8 days of culture. The antigens for these receptors are not known. TCRdb's copy holds only in-frame clones and misses some; the assay was immunoSEQ multiplex PCR. The top ten hold around 17% of the sample, which has tens of thousands of clones, around 72% seen once. The material sequenced was CD4+ T cells from PBMCs, cultured in vitro. The receptors were sampled from a human donor in good health.

The V call is TRBV7-6, the J call TRBJ2-2, with 10 bases identical to TRBD2. J lost 6 bases, V lost 0 bases, and 13 bases had no gene match. Germline loops: CDR1 SGHVS, CDR2 FNYEAQ. CDR3 length: 19 residues. The CDR3 loop is CASSLAPSGRMVSAGELFF. CDR3 DNA: TGTGCCAGCAGCTTAGCACCTAGCGGGAGAATGGTATCTGCCGGGGAGCTGTTTTTT.

This clone is termed medium-sized. The chain couples TRBV19 to TRBJ2-6; 9 nucleotides line up with TRBD1. The CDR3 contains 16 residues. Germline V gene sequence: CDR1 LNHDA, CDR2 SQIVND (reference sequence). V lost 4 bases and J lost 2; bases outside the gene matches: 3. CDR3 protein: CASSKTGGAGANVLTF. CDR3 DNA sequence: TGTGCCAGTAGTAAGACAGGGGGAGCTGGGGCCAACGTCCTGACTTTC.

The chain couples TRBV4-3 to TRBJ2-2; D may correspond to TRBD1 or TRBD2 (5 bases each). The CDR3 loop spans 16 amino acids. CDR1 is LGHNA and CDR2 is YSLEER in the germline V gene. V was clipped by 1 base and J by 2 bases, with 11 bases between them. CDR3 DNA sequence: TGCGCCAGCAGCCAAGGGGGGAACGGTAACACCGGGGAGCTGTTTTTT. Amino acids: CASSQGGNGNTGELFF.

The gene calls are TRBV24-1 and TRBJ2-5; D is unclear. The CDR3 totals 19 residues. Germline V gene lookup returns CDR1 KGHDR and CDR2 SFDVKD. The V end lost 9 bases, the J end lost 2 bases, and 30 bases lay between the germline ends. In DNA, the CDR3 is TGTGCCACCGGGCTCGGTCCCCCCGCTTTACTGCGGAGACAAGAGACCCAGTACTTC. Protein product: CATGLGPPALLRRQETQYF.

This chain links TRBV11-2 with TRBJ1-2; tentatively, D is TRBD1 (6 bases). CDR1 SGHAT and CDR2 FQNNGV come from the germline V gene. The CDR3 contains 13 residues. Trimming pared 5 bases from V and 7 bases from J, leaving 14 bases between. In DNA, the CDR3 is TGTGCCAGCAGCCTGATTAGGGGGTTTGGCTACACCTTC. Residues: CASSLIRGFGYTF.

This clone was seen a handful of times. The chain links TRBV5-1 to TRBJ2-7, with 9 nucleotides matching TRBD1. V trimming: 6 bases; J trimming: 3 bases; junction bases outside the gene matches: 4. In germline, CDR1 is SGHRS, CDR2 YFSETQ. CDR3 length: 13 amino acids. The CDR3 loop is CASNSGQGYEQYF. The CDR3 DNA reads as TGCGCCAGCAACTCGGGACAGGGCTACGAGCAGTACTTC.

The rearrangement joins TRBV29-1 to TRBJ2-6; D might be TRBD1 (6 bases). CDR3 length: 14 amino acids. V was cut by 6 bases and J by 1 base, with 10 bases left in between. Germline loops: CDR1 SQVTM, CDR2 ANQGSEA. For the CDR3, the DNA is TGCAGCGTCAAAACAGGGTCTGGGGCCAACGTCCTGACTTTC. Translation gives CSVKTGSGANVLTF.

The chain has TRBV2 and TRBJ2-3; 9 bases map to TRBD2. Looked up from germline, CDR1 is SNHLY and CDR2 is FYNNEI. The CDR3 consists of 18 residues. The V and J ends lost 6 bases and 0 bases, in that order; junction bases with no gene match: 13. The CDR3 here is CASRLWGSGGKSTDTQYF. CDR3 DNA sequence: TGTGCCAGCAGACTCTGGGGTAGCGGGGGAAAGAGCACAGATACGCAGTATTTT.

The chain is built from TRBV7-2 and TRBJ2-7; D is uncertain. Germline CDR1 is SGHTA and CDR2 is FQGNSA. The CDR3 is 13 amino acids. Trimming took 5 bases from V and 7 from J, leaving 15 bases between them. DNA of the CDR3: TGTGCCAGCAGCGTCAGGCGGATCAGTGAGCAGTACTTC. Protein: CASSVRRISEQYF. Based on the CDR3 plus reference TRBV7-2 and TRBJ2-7, the full variable domain is GAGVSQSPSNKVTEKGKDVELRCDPISGHTALYWYRQSLGQGLEFLIYFQGNSAPDKSGLPSDRFSAERTGGSVSTLTIQRTQQEDSAVYLCASSVRRISEQYFGPGTRLTVT.

V gene TRBV7-2 combines with J gene TRBJ2-3; no reliable D call. V gave up 3 bases and J gave up 6 bases, with 16 bases separating them. The CDR3 totals 15 residues. Germline loops: CDR1 SGHTA, CDR2 FQGNSA. This CDR3 reads CASSFLGQAADTQYF. The CDR3 DNA reads TGTGCCAGCAGCTTCCTTGGGCAGGCCGCCGATACGCAGTATTTT.

This clone has just a few counts. The chain couples TRBV11-3 to TRBJ2-5; perhaps TRBD1 as D (5 bases). This CDR3 contains 14 residues. Germline lookup yields CDR1 SGHNT and CDR2 YENEEA. V shed 1 base and J shed 4 bases, with 10 bases lying between them. CDR3 region: CASSLGGSGETQYF. The CDR3 coding sequence is TGTGCCAGCAGCTTAGGGGGCAGTGGAGAGACCCAGTACTTC.

The CDR3 sequence: CASSEYDSYGYTF. The CDR3 region has the DNA TGTGCCAGCAGTGAATACGACAGTTATGGCTACACCTTC. V gene TRBV6-1 combines with J gene TRBJ1-2; D is perhaps TRBD1 (5 bases). The CDR3 spans 13 residues. CDR1 and CDR2 (germline): MNHNS, SASEGT. Between the trimmed V and J ends, which lost 2 bases and 5 bases, there was a span of 9 bases.

This chain uses TRBV7-8 with TRBJ2-1, with D possibly matching TRBD1 (8 bases). Germline CDR1 and CDR2: SGHVS and FQNEAQ. This CDR3 contains 15 residues. V lost 11 bases to trimming and J lost 5 bases, with 22 bases between them. CDR3 sequence (DNA): TGTGCCGGGAACAGGGGGGGAATACTAGACAATGAGCAGTTCTTC. It yields the protein CAGNRGGILDNEQFF.